These 8 T cell receptor beta chains were sequenced from one sample in a study of OX40 agonist ivuxolimab in advanced cancers. The protocol was immunoSEQ multiplex PCR, while the TCRdb copy is restricted to in-frame clones and leaves out a portion. The sample comprises 55,000 to 70,000 clones, 70% to 90% of which are singletons, and roughly 4.5% rests with the top ten. The starting material was CD4+ or CD8+ T cells sorted from blood, obtained in a trial of the OX40 agonist ivuxolimab. The receptors originated from an adult with an advanced solid tumor such as melanoma, head and neck, liver or kidney cancer.

This sequence joins TRBV2 and TRBJ1-1; D is unclear. V gave up 7 bases and J gave up 0 bases, with 12 bases separating them. From germline, CDR1 is SNHLY and CDR2 FYNNEI. The CDR3 length is 14 residues. CDR3 bases: TGTGCCAGCACGGCCAGGCCAATGAACACTGAAGCTTTCTTT. This gives the protein CASTARPMNTEAFF.

The V gene is TRBV7-9, the J gene TRBJ2-1, with 13 bases fitting TRBD2. V lost 10 bases to trimming and J lost 1 base; unmatched junction nucleotides: 10. From germline, CDR1 is SEHNR and CDR2 FQNEAQ (reference sequence). The CDR3 is made up of 17 amino acids. CDR3 loop: CATLLAGGPESYNEQFF. The CDR3 DNA follows: TGTGCCACCCTACTAGCGGGAGGGCCCGAATCCTACAATGAGCAGTTCTTC.

The V gene is TRBV5-1, the J gene TRBJ1-1, with a possible D match to TRBD1 (5 bases). Between the trimmed V and J ends, which lost 5 bases and 3 bases, there was a span of 8 bases. The germline V gene has CDR1 SGHRS and CDR2 YFSETQ. This CDR3 is 12 amino acids long. In DNA, the CDR3 is TGCGCCAGCAGGACGGGGCACACTGAAGCTTTCTTT. Translated, it gives CASRTGHTEAFF.

This chain connects TRBV4-3 to TRBJ2-1; D gene uncertain. Germline V gives CDR1 LGHNA, CDR2 YSLEER. The CDR3 extends over 17 amino acids. The V end lost 0 bases, the J end lost 7 bases, and 19 bases lay between the germline ends. CDR3 sequence: CASSQDRALSPDNEQFF. The CDR3 nucleotides read TGCGCCAGCAGCCAAGATCGAGCACTAAGCCCGGATAATGAGCAGTTCTTC.

V and J are TRBV7-6 and TRBJ2-7, with D possibly being TRBD1 (7 bases). The germline V gene has CDR1 SGHVS and CDR2 FNYEAQ. This CDR3 is 15 amino acids long. The V end lost 1 base, the J end lost 2 bases, and 12 bases lay between the germline ends. CDR3 in amino acids: CASSLDQGGTYEQYF. The CDR3 DNA reads TGTGCCAGCAGCTTAGATCAGGGGGGAACCTACGAGCAGTACTTC.

The chain recombines TRBV9 with TRBJ2-2, with 8 positions matching TRBD1. Germline V gives CDR1 SGDLS, CDR2 YYNGEE. The CDR3 has 17 amino acids. V gave up 2 bases and J gave up 4 bases; unmatched junction bases: 10. The DNA for the CDR3 is TGTGCCAGCAGCGTTTCCATCGGCACAGGGGGCACCGGGGAGCTGTTTTTT. This sequence encodes CASSVSIGTGGTGELFF. Combining the CDR3 with reference TRBV9 and TRBJ2-2 gives the whole variable domain DSGVTQTPKHLITATGQRVTLRCSPRSGDLSVYWYQQSLDQGLQFLIQYYNGEERAKGNILERFSAQQFPDLHSELNLSSLELGDSALYFCASSVSIGTGGTGELFFGEGSRLTVL.

This rearrangement joins TRBV18 to TRBJ1-2; D not resolved. V was clipped by 0 bases and J by 7 bases, with 12 bases between them. Germline assignment: CDR1 KGHSH and CDR2 LQKENI. CDR3 length: 14 residues. The CDR3 protein is CASSPPGVTFGYTF. CDR3 DNA: TGTGCCAGCTCACCACCGGGAGTCACGTTTGGCTACACCTTC.

V and J are TRBV6-5 and TRBJ1-6, with 8 bases that match TRBD1. V dropped 3 bases and J dropped 7; count of bases not matched to a gene: 2. The CDR3 contains 14 residues. CDR1 is MNHEY and CDR2 is SVGAGI in the germline V gene. CDR3 in DNA: TGTGCCAGCAGTTATCGGACAGGGAATTCACCCCTCCACTTT. Its translation is CASSYRTGNSPLHF.